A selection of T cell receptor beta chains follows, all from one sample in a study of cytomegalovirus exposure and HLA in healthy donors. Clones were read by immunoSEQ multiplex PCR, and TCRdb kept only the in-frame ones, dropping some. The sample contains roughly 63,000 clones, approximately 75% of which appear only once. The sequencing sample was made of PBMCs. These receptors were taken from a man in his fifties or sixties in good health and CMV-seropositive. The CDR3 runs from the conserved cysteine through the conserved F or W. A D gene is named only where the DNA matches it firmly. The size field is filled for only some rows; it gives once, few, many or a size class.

cdr3_aa: CASSLGFGGRGHYEQYF
cdr3_nt: TGCGCCAGCAGCTTGGGCTTTGGCGGCAGGGGGCACTACGAGCAGTACTTC
d_call: TRBD1
j_call: TRBJ2-7
v_call: TRBV5-1
clone_size: -

cdr3_aa: CATSPPRGGFNQPQHF
cdr3_nt: TGTGCCACCAGCCCACCCAGGGGAGGGTTCAATCAGCCCCAGCATTTT
d_call: -
j_call: TRBJ1-5
v_call: TRBV15
clone_size: few

cdr3_aa: CASSLTSGRETQYF
cdr3_nt: TGTGCCAGCAGCCTGACTAGCGGGAGGGAGACCCAGTACTTC
d_call: TRBD2
j_call: TRBJ2-5
v_call: TRBV4-2
clone_size: -

cdr3_aa: CASSRTGELFF
cdr3_nt: TGTGCCAGCTCTCGCACCGGGGAGCTGTTTTTT
d_call: -
j_call: TRBJ2-2
v_call: TRBV18
clone_size: -

cdr3_aa: CAWSALTSGPYNEQFF
cdr3_nt: TGTGCCTGGAGTGCGTTGACTAGCGGCCCCTACAATGAGCAGTTCTTC
d_call: TRBD2
j_call: TRBJ2-1
v_call: TRBV30
clone_size: few

cdr3_aa: CASSLAGAGGFNQPQHF
cdr3_nt: TGTGCCAGCAGCTTGGCGGGGGCGGGGGGGTTCAATCAGCCCCAGCATTTT
d_call: -
j_call: TRBJ1-5
v_call: TRBV5-6
clone_size: -

cdr3_aa: CASSRNTEAFF
cdr3_nt: TGTGCCAGTAGTCGGAACACTGAAGCTTTCTTT
d_call: -
j_call: TRBJ1-1
v_call: TRBV19
clone_size: -

cdr3_aa: CASIDQQENYGYTF
cdr3_nt: TGTGCCAGCATCGACCAACAGGAAAACTATGGCTACACCTTC
d_call: -
j_call: TRBJ1-2
v_call: TRBV6-6
clone_size: -

cdr3_aa: CASSVGGVSSYEQYF
cdr3_nt: TGTGCCAGCAGCGTAGGGGGCGTTAGCTCCTACGAGCAGTACTTC
d_call: -
j_call: TRBJ2-7
v_call: TRBV9
clone_size: few

cdr3_aa: CSVRRSTSSYNSPLHF
cdr3_nt: TGCAGCGTTCGGCGGTCCACGAGCTCCTATAATTCACCCCTCCACTTT
d_call: -
j_call: TRBJ1-6
v_call: TRBV29-1
clone_size: once

cdr3_aa: CASSMRKDTEAFF
cdr3_nt: TGTGCCAGTAGTATGCGGAAGGACACTGAAGCTTTCTTT
d_call: -
j_call: TRBJ1-1
v_call: TRBV19
clone_size: -

cdr3_aa: CASSQGGRGRDGYTF
cdr3_nt: TGCGCCAGCAGCCAGGGAGGCAGGGGGCGAGATGGCTACACCTTC
d_call: TRBD1
j_call: TRBJ1-2
v_call: TRBV4-3
clone_size: few

cdr3_aa: CASSQTSGRLYEQFF
cdr3_nt: TGTGCCAGCAGCCAAACTAGCGGGAGACTATATGAGCAGTTCTTC
d_call: TRBD2
j_call: TRBJ2-1
v_call: TRBV7-2
clone_size: -

cdr3_aa: CASSRERKSSYEQYF
cdr3_nt: TGTGCCAGCAGTCGAGAGCGGAAGAGCTCCTACGAGCAGTACTTC
d_call: -
j_call: TRBJ2-7
v_call: TRBV11-2
clone_size: -

cdr3_aa: CASSQDSPTDTQYF
cdr3_nt: TGTGCCAGCAGCCAAGACAGCCCGACAGATACGCAGTATTTT
d_call: -
j_call: TRBJ2-3
v_call: TRBV5-4
clone_size: -

cdr3_aa: CASSRDRDGQPQHF
cdr3_nt: TGTGCCAGCTCCCGGGACAGGGACGGTCAGCCCCAGCATTTT
d_call: TRBD1
j_call: TRBJ1-5
v_call: TRBV6-1
clone_size: once